This T cell receptor (beta chain) is from a study of spatial heterogeneity in lung cancer. This clonotype was seen repeatedly, ten times or more. This CDR3 is built from 15 residues. Trimming took 4 bases from V and 0 from J, leaving 12 bases between them. Germline CDR1 reads MDHEN; CDR2 reads SYDVKM. TCRdb re-called the 5' RACE reads with MiXCR, one entry per CDR3 protein. Of 20,000 to 25,000 distinct CDR3 sequences in the sample, about 4.6% were seen once. Time point noted: sample taken at primary tumor resection. From tumor, nontumor lung or frozen PBMC, whole RNA was taken unsorted for sequencing. The material sequenced was PBMCs, taken at surgery. The receptor was isolated from a male donor with early-stage non-small cell lung cancer. The V call is TRBV28, the J call TRBJ1-2; maybe TRBD1 (6 bases). As DNA, the CDR3 is TGTGCCAGCAGTTCCCGGACAGCCACTAACTATGGCTACACCTTC. Amino acids: CASSSRTATNYGYTF.